These 30 T cell receptor beta chains came from one sample sequenced in a study of T cells in Graves' hyperthyroidism and ophthalmopathy. Amplification targeted TCR beta CDR3 regions from RNA transcripts. The HTBI set primed first-round TCR CDR3 RT-PCR. Via MiXCR, TCRdb re-called the multiplex PCR reads, giving one row per CDR3 protein. The sample has over 700,000 distinct CDR3 sequences, around 39% seen once. The sequenced sample was blood. All receptors derive from a man aged 18 to 29 with Graves' hyperthyroidism.

This chain uses TRBV6-5 with TRBJ2-5; D unresolved. There are 13 residues in the CDR3. Trimming took 6 bases from V and 1 from J, leaving 9 bases between them. Germline V CDR1 and CDR2: MNHEY, SVGAGI. CDR3 loop: CASREDLQETQYF. DNA of the CDR3: TGTGCCAGCAGAGAGGACCTCCAAGAGACCCAGTACTTC.

This sequence joins TRBV7-9 and TRBJ1-2; TRBD1 aligns across 8 bases. The V segment lost 8 bases and the J segment 8 bases; nucleotides outside the gene matches: 10. Germline-derived CDR1 and CDR2 are SEHNR and FQNEAQ (reference sequence). The CDR3 covers 13 residues. The CDR3 reads CASQSSGTGGYTF. The CDR3 DNA is TGTGCCAGCCAGAGCTCTGGGACAGGCGGCTACACCTTC.

This clonotype was detected ten times or more. This chain uses TRBV9 with TRBJ2-7; the D is unclear. The V and J ends lost 2 bases and 2 bases respectively, with 11 bases between them. The CDR3 spans 14 residues. Per germline, CDR1 SGDLS and CDR2 YYNGEE. The CDR3 here is CASSVDTDTYEQYF. CDR3 DNA: TGTGCCAGCAGCGTCGACACCGATACCTACGAGCAGTACTTC.

This chain links TRBV25-1 with TRBJ1-5; perhaps TRBD1 as D (6 bases). This CDR3 is built from 14 residues. V gave up 7 bases and J gave up 7 bases, with 17 bases separating them. Per the germline V gene, CDR1 is MGHDK and CDR2 is SYGVNS. The DNA of the CDR3 is TGTGCCAGCACCCCTAAGAGGGGGGACCAGCCCCAGCATTTT. Translation: CASTPKRGDQPQHF.

Many counts were recorded for this clonotype. The chain couples TRBV20-1 to TRBJ1-6, with D perhaps TRBD1 (6 bases). Trimming cost V 3 bases and J 10 bases, with 19 bases left between them. This CDR3 comprises 15 residues. Germline assignment: CDR1 DFQATT and CDR2 SNEGSKA (reference sequence). The DNA for the CDR3 is TGCAGTGCTAGGCCGGGGGGCAGGATCAAATCACCCCTCCACTTT. This codes for CSARPGGRIKSPLHF.

In this sample, this clonotype turned up many times. V is TRBV29-1 and J is TRBJ2-7, with D perhaps TRBD2 (5 bases). The CDR3 covers 14 residues. Trimming took 4 bases from V and 0 from J, leaving 13 bases between them. Germline CDR1 and CDR2: SQVTM and ANQGSEA. CDR3 amino acids: CSVAILGSSYEQYF. The CDR3 DNA follows: TGCAGCGTTGCTATTCTGGGGAGCTCCTACGAGCAGTACTTC.

This clonotype was detected many times. V and J are TRBV20-1 and TRBJ1-2; TRBD1 is a possible D gene (6 bases). V was pared by 4 bases and J by 10 bases, with 16 bases between. CDR3 size: 12 residues. CDR1 and CDR2 from the germline V gene are DFQATT and SNEGSKA (reference sequence). CDR3 DNA: TGCAGTGCTAATACAGGGCCGAACCTCTACACCTTC. Translated, it gives CSANTGPNLYTF.

J is TRBJ1-1 and V is TRBV12-5; D not certain. V lost 5 bases and J lost 4, with 14 bases in between. The germline gives CDR1 LGHNT, CDR2 FRNRAP. The CDR3 has 14 residues. The CDR3 nucleotides are TGTGCTAGTGGTCGCTCCGGGTTGGGCACTGAAGCTTTCTTT. As protein: CASGRSGLGTEAFF.

The genes are TRBV29-1 and TRBJ1-2; 11 positions agree with TRBD1. This CDR3 spans 15 amino acids. Germline-derived CDR1 and CDR2 are SQVTM and ANQGSEA. Germline trimming cut 6 bases from V and 4 bases from J; bases unmatched to any gene: 10. The CDR3 DNA reads as TGCAGCGTGTGGGGACGCGGGACAGGGGGCTATGGCTACACCTTC. This translates into CSVWGRGTGGYGYTF.

DNA of the CDR3: TGTGCCAGCAGCCCGGGACAGGGGGCTGATGGCTACACCTTC. Its translation is CASSPGQGADGYTF. The chain employs TRBV7-6 and TRBJ1-2, with TRBD1 matching 12 bases. V dropped 5 bases and J dropped 6; count of bases not matched to a gene: 4. The CDR3 consists of 14 residues. Germline V CDR1 and CDR2: SGHVS, FNYEAQ.

CDR3 sequence (DNA): TGTGCCAGCAACATCCGGACAGGGGGCCACTACGAGCAGTACTTC. Translation gives CASNIRTGGHYEQYF. The rearrangement joins TRBV5-6 to TRBJ2-7, with 11 positions matching TRBD1. This CDR3 has 15 residues. Losses at the gene ends were 6 bases for V and 3 bases for J; bases not matched to a gene: 8. Germline values: CDR1 SGHDT, CDR2 YYEEEE.

Only a few counts were recorded for this clonotype. This chain links TRBV7-8 with TRBJ1-5; D call uncertain. CDR1 and CDR2 (germline): SGHVS, FQNEAQ. CDR3 length: 13 residues. V was shortened by 5 bases and J by 6 bases, with 11 bases between the two germline ends. CDR3 nucleotides: TGTGCCAGCAGCCACCGGACCAGTCAGCCCCAGCATTTT. Translating it yields CASSHRTSQPQHF.

This clonotype was counted ten times or more. This sequence joins TRBV7-8 and TRBJ1-1; D gene uncertain. Per germline, CDR1 SGHVS and CDR2 FQNEAQ. The CDR3 is 14 amino acids. V shed 5 bases and J shed 5 bases, with 15 bases lying between them. The CDR3 loop reads CASSPLRLATEAFF. The CDR3 region has the DNA TGTGCCAGCAGCCCCCTCCGTCTAGCGACTGAAGCTTTCTTT. Together with reference TRBV7-8 and TRBJ1-1, the CDR3 gives the full variable domain: GAGVSQSPRYKVAKRGQDVALRCDPISGHVSLFWYQQALGQGPEFLTYFQNEAQLDKSGLPSDRFFAERPEGSVSTLKIQRTQQEDSAVYLCASSPLRLATEAFFGQGTRLTVV.

This clonotype showed up many times. The rearrangement links TRBV29-1 to TRBJ2-2; D gene uncertain. CDR3 length: 13 residues. Trimming pared 4 bases from V and 1 base from J, leaving 7 bases between. The germline gives CDR1 SQVTM, CDR2 ANQGSEA. The CDR3 region has the DNA TGCAGCGTTGGAGATGGGAACACCGGGGAGCTGTTTTTT. Residues: CSVGDGNTGELFF.

The V and J genes are TRBV7-8 and TRBJ2-6; TRBD1 matches at 7 bases. The germline gives CDR1 SGHVS, CDR2 FQNEAQ. The junction had 4 bases not matched to a gene; V was cut back by 5 bases and J by 3 bases. CDR3 length equals 15 residues. The CDR3 DNA is TGTGCCAGCAGCACAGGGGTGGGTGGGGCCAACGTCCTGACTTTC. Residues: CASSTGVGGANVLTF.

This clonotype has a count of ten or more. The chain has TRBV15 and TRBJ1-5; the D is unclear. Germline CDR1 is LNHNV and CDR2 is YYDKDF (reference sequence). The CDR3 extends over 15 amino acids. The V end was cut by 4 bases, the J end by 3 bases, with 13 bases between. Here the CDR3 DNA reads TGTGCCACCAGCAATACTCGGGGTAACAATCAGCCCCAGCATTTT. Amino acid sequence: CATSNTRGNNQPQHF.

V is TRBV7-9 and J is TRBJ1-6; TRBD1 might be the D (6 bases). Germline V lookup: CDR1 SEHNR, CDR2 FQNEAQ (reference sequence). V lost 8 bases and J 14 bases, leaving 22 bases between the germline ends. The CDR3 runs to 14 residues. CDR3 DNA sequence: TGTGCCAGCCTGGATAGACAGGACCCTCTGTCCCTCCACTTT. Protein sequence: CASLDRQDPLSLHF.

Notes on this clonotype: Possible read error: a much larger clone is one base away. CDR3 DNA sequence: TGTGCCAGTAGTACTCCGCTGAATCAGCCCCAGCATTTT. This encodes CASSTPLNQPQHF. The chain links TRBV19 to TRBJ1-5; D remains unclear. The ends were cut back, 4 bases at V and 4 bases at J, with 8 bases in the middle. Looked up from germline, CDR1 is LNHDA and CDR2 is SQIVND (reference sequence). The CDR3 spans 13 residues.

The table lists this clonotype with a few counts. The junction departs from germline at one end; a sequencing error may be responsible. V gene TRBV10-3 combines with J gene TRBJ1-2; D remains unclear. Germline V gene sequence: CDR1 ENHRY, CDR2 SYGVKD. This CDR3 has 13 amino acids. CDR3 coding DNA: TGTGCCAGCAGTTTGACCTTAGCCCATGGCTACACCTTC. It yields the protein CASSLTLAHGYTF.

This sequence joins TRBV6-5 and TRBJ2-7, with D perhaps matching TRBD1 or TRBD2 (6 bases each). CDR1 and CDR2 (germline): MNHEY, SVGAGI. V was pared by 3 bases and J by 3 bases, with 15 bases between. The CDR3 has 15 amino acids. The CDR3 region is CASSYMDRGLYEQYF. CDR3 in DNA: TGTGCCAGCAGTTATATGGATCGGGGGCTCTACGAGCAGTACTTC.

The chain combines TRBV14 with TRBJ2-7, with a tentative D call TRBD2 (7 bases). Trimming pared 4 bases from V and 5 bases from J, leaving 18 bases between. Germline lookup yields CDR1 SGHDN and CDR2 FVKESK. The CDR3 totals 15 residues. CDR3 nucleotide sequence: TGTGCCAGCAGCCCAACGTCCCCGGGGGGCGACGAGCAGTACTTC. Protein sequence: CASSPTSPGGDEQYF.

At least ten counts were recorded for this clonotype. The J gene is TRBJ2-5, the V gene TRBV2; D ambiguous. The germline CDR1 and CDR2 sequences are SNHLY and FYNNEI. The CDR3 length is 10 residues. V was cut by 4 bases and J by 7 bases, with 4 bases left in between. The chain's CDR3 is CASSATTQYF. DNA of the CDR3: TGTGCCAGCAGTGCGACGACCCAGTACTTC.

The rearrangement joins TRBV11-2 to TRBJ1-1, with D possibly matching TRBD1 (5 bases). The germline V gene has CDR1 SGHAT and CDR2 FQNNGV. The CDR3 sequence is 17 residues long. Trimming took 2 bases from V and 1 from J, leaving 17 bases between them. CDR3 in amino acids: CASSLWEGRQGNTEAFF. DNA for the CDR3: TGTGCCAGCAGCTTATGGGAGGGGAGGCAGGGGAACACTGAAGCTTTCTTT.

As concerns this clonotype: A much larger clone differs from this one at a single base, so this may be a read error. The chain uses TRBV20-1 and TRBJ1-2; D may be TRBD1 (5 bases). Germline CDR1 and CDR2: DFQATT and SNEGSKA (reference sequence). The length of the CDR3 is 13 residues. V was shortened by 7 bases and J by 6 bases, with 18 bases between the two germline ends. CDR3 region: CSVSRGGFDGYTF. The CDR3 nucleotides read TGCAGTGTTAGTAGGGGAGGTTTCGATGGCTACACCTTC.

This clonotype has at least ten counts. The genes are TRBV19 and TRBJ1-2; 8 positions agree with TRBD1. The CDR3 consists of 16 residues. After removal of 5 bases from V and 0 bases from J, the junction contained 8 bases not matched to a gene. Germline-derived CDR1 and CDR2 are LNHDA and SQIVND (reference sequence). The CDR3 spells CASSLAGGSANYGYTF. The DNA for the CDR3 is TGTGCCAGTAGTCTGGCAGGGGGCTCAGCTAACTATGGCTACACCTTC.

The chain recombines TRBV29-1 with TRBJ2-5, with 7 bases that match TRBD2. V lost 6 bases to trimming and J lost 9 bases; unmatched junction nucleotides: 7. This CDR3 is 11 amino acids long. The germline V gene encodes CDR1 SQVTM and CDR2 ANQGSEA. The CDR3 DNA reads as TGCAGCGTAGCTGACCGGGAGGCCCAGTACTTC. This encodes CSVADREAQYF.

In this sample, this clonotype turned up many times. The chain employs TRBV19 and TRBJ2-5, with 11 nucleotides matching TRBD2. Germline CDR1 and CDR2: LNHDA and SQIVND (reference sequence). The trim removed 3 bases at V and 9 bases at J, leaving 9 bases unmatched. This CDR3 has 15 residues. CDR3: CASSIGTSGRGAQYF. The CDR3 nucleotides are TGTGCCAGTAGTATCGGGACTAGCGGCCGGGGGGCCCAGTACTTC. Full variable domain (remainder filled in from reference TRBV19 and TRBJ2-5): DGGITQSPKYLFRKEGQNVTLSCEQNLNHDAMYWYRQDPGQGLRLIYYSQIVNDFQKGDIAEGYSVSREKKESFPLTVTSAQKNPTAFYLCASSIGTSGRGAQYFGPGTRLLVL.

This chain links TRBV2 with TRBJ2-2; 7 bases line up with TRBD1. Looked up from germline, CDR1 is SNHLY and CDR2 is FYNNEI. J gave up 5 bases and V 8 bases, and 5 bases lay outside the gene matches. This CDR3 spans 13 amino acids. This CDR3 is CASGEQGTGELFF. In DNA form, the CDR3 reads TGTGCCAGCGGGGAACAGGGGACCGGGGAGCTGTTTTTT.

V usage is TRBV7-9 and J usage is TRBJ1-2; 7 bases are shared with TRBD1. The CDR3 is made up of 16 amino acids. Germline lookup yields CDR1 SEHNR and CDR2 FQNEAQ (reference sequence). The junction had 9 bases not matched to a gene; V was cut back by 1 base and J by 4 bases. CDR3 sequence reads: CASSLEGTVLTYGYTF. The CDR3 DNA reads TGTGCCAGCAGCTTAGAGGGGACAGTTCTTACCTATGGCTACACCTTC.

The chain carries TRBV5-1 and TRBJ1-1; 11 bases agree with TRBD1. The germline V gene encodes CDR1 SGHRS and CDR2 YFSETQ. This CDR3 spans 16 amino acids. The junction had 6 bases not matched to a gene; V was cut back by 4 bases and J by 1 base. This CDR3 is CASSLGQGAGNTEAFF. The CDR3 DNA reads as TGCGCCAGCAGCCTTGGACAGGGGGCGGGGAACACTGAAGCTTTCTTT. Full variable domain (missing parts from reference TRBV5-1 and TRBJ1-1): KAGVTQTPRYLIKTRGQQVTLSCSPISGHRSVSWYQQTPGQGLQFLFEYFSETQRNKGNFPGRFSGRQFSNSRSEMNVSTLELGDSALYLCASSLGQGAGNTEAFFGQGTRLTVV.